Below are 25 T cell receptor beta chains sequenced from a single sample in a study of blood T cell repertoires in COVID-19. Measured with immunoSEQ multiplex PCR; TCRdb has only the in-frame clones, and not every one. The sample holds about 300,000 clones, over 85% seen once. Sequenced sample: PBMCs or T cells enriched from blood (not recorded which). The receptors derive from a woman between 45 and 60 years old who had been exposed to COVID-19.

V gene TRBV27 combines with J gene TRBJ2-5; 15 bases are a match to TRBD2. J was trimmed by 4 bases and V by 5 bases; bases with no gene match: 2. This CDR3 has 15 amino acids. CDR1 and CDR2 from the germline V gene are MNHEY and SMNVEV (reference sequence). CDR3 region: CASSRTSGGAETQYF. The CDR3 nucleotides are TGTGCCAGCAGTCGGACTAGCGGGGGGGCAGAGACCCAGTACTTC.

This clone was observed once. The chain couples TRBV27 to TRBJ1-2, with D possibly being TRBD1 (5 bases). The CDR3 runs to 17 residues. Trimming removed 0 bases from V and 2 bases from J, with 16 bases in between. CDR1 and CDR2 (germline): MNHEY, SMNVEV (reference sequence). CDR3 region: CASSLSRWGGSNYGYTF. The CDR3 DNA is TGTGCCAGCAGTTTATCGCGGTGGGGGGGGTCCAACTATGGCTACACCTTC.

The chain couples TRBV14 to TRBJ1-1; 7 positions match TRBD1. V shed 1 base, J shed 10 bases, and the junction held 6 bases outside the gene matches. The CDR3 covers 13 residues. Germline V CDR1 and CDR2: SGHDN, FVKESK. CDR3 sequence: CASSQGRGRGAFF. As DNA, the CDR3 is TGTGCCAGCAGCCAAGGTAGGGGGCGAGGAGCTTTCTTT. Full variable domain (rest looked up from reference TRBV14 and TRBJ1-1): EAGVTQFPSHSVIEKGQTVTLRCDPISGHDNLYWYRRVMGKEIKFLLHFVKESKQDESGMPNNRFLAERTGGTYSTLKVQPAELEDSGVYFCASSQGRGRGAFFGQGTRLTVV.

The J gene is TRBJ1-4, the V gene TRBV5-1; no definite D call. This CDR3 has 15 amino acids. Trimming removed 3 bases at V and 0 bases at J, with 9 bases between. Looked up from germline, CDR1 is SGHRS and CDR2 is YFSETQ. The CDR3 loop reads CASSYSDATNEKLFF. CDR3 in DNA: TGCGCCAGCAGCTACAGTGATGCAACTAATGAAAAACTGTTTTTT. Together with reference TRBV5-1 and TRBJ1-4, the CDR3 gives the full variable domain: KAGVTQTPRYLIKTRGQQVTLSCSPISGHRSVSWYQQTPGQGLQFLFEYFSETQRNKGNFPGRFSGRQFSNSRSEMNVSTLELGDSALYLCASSYSDATNEKLFFGSGTQLSVL.

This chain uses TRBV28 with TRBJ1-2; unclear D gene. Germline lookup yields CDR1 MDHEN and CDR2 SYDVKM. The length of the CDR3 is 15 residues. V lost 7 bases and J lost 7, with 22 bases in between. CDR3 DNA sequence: TGTGCCAGCAACCAATTTTCGGAGGGTTTGGGTGGCTACACCTTC. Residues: CASNQFSEGLGGYTF.

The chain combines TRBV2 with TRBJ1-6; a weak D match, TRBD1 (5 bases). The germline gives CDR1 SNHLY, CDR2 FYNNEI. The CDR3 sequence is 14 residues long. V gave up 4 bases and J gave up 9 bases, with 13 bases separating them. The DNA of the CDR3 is TGTGCCAGCAGTGTGGGGCAGGGTGGTTCACCCCTCCACTTT. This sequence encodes CASSVGQGGSPLHF.

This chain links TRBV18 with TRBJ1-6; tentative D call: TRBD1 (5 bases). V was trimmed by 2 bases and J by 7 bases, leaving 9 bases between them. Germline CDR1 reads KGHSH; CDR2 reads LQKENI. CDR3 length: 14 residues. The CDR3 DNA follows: TGTGCCAGCTCACCAGCAGGGCCCAATTCACCCCTCCACTTT. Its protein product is CASSPAGPNSPLHF. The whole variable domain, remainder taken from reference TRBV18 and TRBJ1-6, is NAGVMQNPRHLVRRRGQEARLRCSPMKGHSHVYWYRQLPEEGLKFMVYLQKENIIDESGMPKERFSAEFPKEGPSILRIQQVVRGDSAAYFCASSPAGPNSPLHFGNGTRLTVT.

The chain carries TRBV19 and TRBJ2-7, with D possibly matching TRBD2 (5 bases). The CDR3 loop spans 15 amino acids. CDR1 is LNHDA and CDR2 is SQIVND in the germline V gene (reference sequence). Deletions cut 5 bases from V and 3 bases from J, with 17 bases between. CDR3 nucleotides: TGTGCCAGTAGTTCACCCCAGGACGGAGGCTACGAGCAGTACTTC. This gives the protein CASSSPQDGGYEQYF.

The CDR3 region is CASSDPRGGSSYNEQFF. In DNA, the CDR3 is TGTGCCAGCAGTGACCCTCGGGGGGGGAGCTCCTACAATGAGCAGTTCTTC. The chain recombines TRBV25-1 with TRBJ2-1; 8 nucleotides agree with TRBD2. From germline, CDR1 is MGHDK and CDR2 SYGVNS. This CDR3 region has 17 residues. V shed 3 bases, J shed 0 bases, and the junction held 7 bases outside the gene matches.

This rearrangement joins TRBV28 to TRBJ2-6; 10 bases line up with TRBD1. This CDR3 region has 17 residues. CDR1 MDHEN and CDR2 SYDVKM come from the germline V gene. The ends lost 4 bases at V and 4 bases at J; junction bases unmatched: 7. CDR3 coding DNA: TGTGCCAGCAGTTGGGAGACAGGGGGCTCAGGGGCCAACGTCCTGACTTTC. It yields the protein CASSWETGGSGANVLTF.

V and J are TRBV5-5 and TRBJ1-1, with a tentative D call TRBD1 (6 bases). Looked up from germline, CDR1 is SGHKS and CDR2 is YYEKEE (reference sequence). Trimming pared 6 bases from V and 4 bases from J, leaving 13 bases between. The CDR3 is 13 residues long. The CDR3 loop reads CASTDTGITEAFF. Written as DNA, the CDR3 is TGTGCCAGCACCGACACAGGGATCACTGAAGCTTTCTTT.

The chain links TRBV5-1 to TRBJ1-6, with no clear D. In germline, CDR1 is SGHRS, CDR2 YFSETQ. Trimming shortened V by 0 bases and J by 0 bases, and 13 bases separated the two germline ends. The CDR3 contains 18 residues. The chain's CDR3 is CASSLDPASSSYNSPLHF. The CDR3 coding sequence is TGCGCCAGCAGCTTGGATCCAGCGTCAAGCTCCTATAATTCACCCCTCCACTTT.

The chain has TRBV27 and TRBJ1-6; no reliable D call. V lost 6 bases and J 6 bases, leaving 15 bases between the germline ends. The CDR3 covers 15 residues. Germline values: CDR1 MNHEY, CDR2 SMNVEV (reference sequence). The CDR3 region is CASRIGEVGNSPLHF. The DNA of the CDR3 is TGTGCCAGCAGGATTGGGGAGGTTGGTAATTCACCCCTCCACTTT.

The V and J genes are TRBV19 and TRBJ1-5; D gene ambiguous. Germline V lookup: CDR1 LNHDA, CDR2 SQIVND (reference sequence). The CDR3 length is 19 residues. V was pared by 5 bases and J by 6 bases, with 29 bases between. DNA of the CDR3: TGTGCCAGTAGTTTCACACCTCAAAGGTCAGGTTTACGAATTCAGCCCCAGCATTTT. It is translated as CASSFTPQRSGLRIQPQHF.

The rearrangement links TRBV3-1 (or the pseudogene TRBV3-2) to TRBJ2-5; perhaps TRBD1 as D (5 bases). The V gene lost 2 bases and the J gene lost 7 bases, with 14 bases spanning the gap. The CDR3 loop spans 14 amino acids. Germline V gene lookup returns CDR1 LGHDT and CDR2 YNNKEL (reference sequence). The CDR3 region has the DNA TGTGCCAGCAGCCAATTAGGGGAACGCGGGACCCAGTACTTC. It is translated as CASSQLGERGTQYF.

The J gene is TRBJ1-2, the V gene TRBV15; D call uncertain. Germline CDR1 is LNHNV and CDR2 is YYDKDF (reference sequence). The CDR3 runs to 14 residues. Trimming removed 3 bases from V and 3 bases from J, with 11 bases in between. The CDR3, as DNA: TGTGCCACCAGCAGTGGCACAACCTACTATGGCTACACCTTC. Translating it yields CATSSGTTYYGYTF. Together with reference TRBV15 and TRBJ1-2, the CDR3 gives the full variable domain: DAMVIQNPRYQVTQFGKPVTLSCSQTLNHNVMYWYQQKSSQAPKLLFHYYDKDFNNEADTPDNFQSRRPNTSFCFLDIRSPGLGDTAMYLCATSSGTTYYGYTFGSGTRLTVV.

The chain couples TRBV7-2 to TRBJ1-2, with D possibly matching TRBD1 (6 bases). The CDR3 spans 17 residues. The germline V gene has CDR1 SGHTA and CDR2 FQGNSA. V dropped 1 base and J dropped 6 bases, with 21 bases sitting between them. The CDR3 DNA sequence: TGTGCCAGCAGCTTAGGCCCGGGACATCCAAGGGGTAATGGCTACACCTTC. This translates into CASSLGPGHPRGNGYTF.

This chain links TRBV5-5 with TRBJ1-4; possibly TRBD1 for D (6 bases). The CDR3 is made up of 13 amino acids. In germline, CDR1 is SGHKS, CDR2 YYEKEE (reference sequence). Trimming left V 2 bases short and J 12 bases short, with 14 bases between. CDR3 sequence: CASSLGTSPELFF. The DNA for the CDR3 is TGTGCCAGCAGCTTAGGGACATCTCCGGAACTGTTTTTT.

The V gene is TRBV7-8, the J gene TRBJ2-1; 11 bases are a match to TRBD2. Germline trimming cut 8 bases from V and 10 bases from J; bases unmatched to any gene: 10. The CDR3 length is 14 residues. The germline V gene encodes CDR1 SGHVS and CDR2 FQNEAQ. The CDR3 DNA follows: TGTGCCAGCTGCTCTAGCGGGGGGCAGAGAGAGCAGTTCTTC. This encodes CASCSSGGQREQFF.

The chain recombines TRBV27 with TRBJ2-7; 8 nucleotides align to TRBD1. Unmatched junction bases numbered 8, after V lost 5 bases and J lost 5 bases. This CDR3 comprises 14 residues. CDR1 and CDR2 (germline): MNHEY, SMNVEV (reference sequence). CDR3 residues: CASSPKGQGNEQYF. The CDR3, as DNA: TGTGCCAGCAGTCCTAAAGGACAGGGTAACGAGCAGTACTTC.

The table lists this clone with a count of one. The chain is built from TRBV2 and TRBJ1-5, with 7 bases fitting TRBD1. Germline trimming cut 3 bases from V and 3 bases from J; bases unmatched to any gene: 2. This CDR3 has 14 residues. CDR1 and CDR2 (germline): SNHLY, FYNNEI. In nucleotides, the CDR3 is TGTGCCAGCAGTGAGGGGACAGTCAATCAGCCCCAGCATTTT. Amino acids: CASSEGTVNQPQHF. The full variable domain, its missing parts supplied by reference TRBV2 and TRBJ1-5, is EPEVTQTPSHQVTQMGQEVILRCVPISNHLYFYWYRQILGQKVEFLVSFYNNEISEKSEIFDDQFSVERPDGSNFTLKIRSTKLEDSAMYFCASSEGTVNQPQHFGDGTRLSIL.

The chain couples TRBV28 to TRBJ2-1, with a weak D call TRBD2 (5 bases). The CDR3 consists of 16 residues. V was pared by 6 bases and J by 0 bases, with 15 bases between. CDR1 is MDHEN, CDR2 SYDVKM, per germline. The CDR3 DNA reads TGTGCCAGCAGGGGAGTGACACCTACCTCCTACAATGAGCAGTTCTTC. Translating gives CASRGVTPTSYNEQFF.

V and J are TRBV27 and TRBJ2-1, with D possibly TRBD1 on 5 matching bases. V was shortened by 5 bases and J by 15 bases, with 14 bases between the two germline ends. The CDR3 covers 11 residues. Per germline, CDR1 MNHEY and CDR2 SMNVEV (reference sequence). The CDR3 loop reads CASSRGGPRFF. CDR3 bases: TGTGCCAGCAGTAGGGGTGGTCCGCGGTTCTTC.

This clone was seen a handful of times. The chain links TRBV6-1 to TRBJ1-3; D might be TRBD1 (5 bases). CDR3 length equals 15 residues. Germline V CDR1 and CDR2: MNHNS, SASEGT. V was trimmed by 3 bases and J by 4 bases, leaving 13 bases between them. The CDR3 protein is CASSDSGGVGNTIYF. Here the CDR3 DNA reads TGTGCCAGCAGTGATTCCGGGGGAGTAGGAAACACCATATATTTT.

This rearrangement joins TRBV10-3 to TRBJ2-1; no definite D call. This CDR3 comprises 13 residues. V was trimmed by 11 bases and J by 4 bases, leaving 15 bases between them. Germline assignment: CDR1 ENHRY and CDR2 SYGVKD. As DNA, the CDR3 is TGTGCCGCCAATTCTTTAGATTACAATGAGCAGTTCTTC. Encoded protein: CAANSLDYNEQFF.